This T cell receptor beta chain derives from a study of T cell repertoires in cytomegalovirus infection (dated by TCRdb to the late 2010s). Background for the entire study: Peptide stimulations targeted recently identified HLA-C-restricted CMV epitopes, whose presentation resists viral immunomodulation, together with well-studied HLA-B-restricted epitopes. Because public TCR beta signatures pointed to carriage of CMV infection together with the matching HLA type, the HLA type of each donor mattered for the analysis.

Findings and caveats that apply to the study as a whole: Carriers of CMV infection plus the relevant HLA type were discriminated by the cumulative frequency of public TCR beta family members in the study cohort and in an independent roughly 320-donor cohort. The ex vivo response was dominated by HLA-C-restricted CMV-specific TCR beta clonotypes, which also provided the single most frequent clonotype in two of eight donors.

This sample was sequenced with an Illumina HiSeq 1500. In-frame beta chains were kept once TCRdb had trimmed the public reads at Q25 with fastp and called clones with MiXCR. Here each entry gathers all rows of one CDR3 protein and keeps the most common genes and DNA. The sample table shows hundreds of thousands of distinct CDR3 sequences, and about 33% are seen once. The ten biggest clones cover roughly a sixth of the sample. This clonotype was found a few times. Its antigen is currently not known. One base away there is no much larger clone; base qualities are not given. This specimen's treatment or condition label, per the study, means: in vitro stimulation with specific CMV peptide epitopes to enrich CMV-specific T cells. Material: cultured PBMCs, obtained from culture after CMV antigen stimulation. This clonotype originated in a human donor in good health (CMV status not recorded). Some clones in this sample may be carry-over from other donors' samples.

The CDR3 loop reads CASSYRAGGNYNEQFF. The nucleotide sequence reads TGTGCCAGCAGTTACCGGGCGGGAGGGAATTACAATGAGCAGTTCTTC. The chain couples TRBV6-1 to TRBJ2-1; TRBD2 agrees with 9 junctional bases. The CDR3 measures 16 amino acids from cysteine to phenylalanine. The CDR3 DNA has 48 bases and is translated from base 1. After removal of 5 bases from V and 4 bases from J, the junction retains 9 bases not matched to a gene. CDR1 is given as MNHNS and CDR2 as SASEGT, both from the germline V gene.